The rows below give T cell receptor beta chains drawn from one sample of a study of a mutant IDH1 vaccine in newly diagnosed glioma. The antigens of these receptors remain unknown. Sequencing was performed with immunoSEQ multiplex PCR; in TCRdb, only in-frame clones are kept and a portion is missing. In the table there are some 60,000 clones, less than 90% of which are singletons. Specimen: PBMCs, collected from a glioma patient whose treatment included an IDH1 peptide vaccine. Receptor source: a woman aged 50 to 60 with glioma. Each CDR3 is given with its conserved first and last residue. D genes are given only for firm matches. Some rows mark clone size as missing; the rest say once, few, many or name a class of expanded clone.

clone size: NA; D gene: TRBD1; J gene: TRBJ2-1; V gene: TRBV19; CDR3 DNA: TGTGCCAGTAGTGCCGGACAGGGGGCTAATGAGCAGTTCTTC; CDR3 protein: CASSAGQGANEQFF
clone size: medium-sized; D gene: NA; J gene: TRBJ2-1; V gene: TRBV16; CDR3 DNA: TGTGCCAGCAGCCAAGCAGGGAATGAGCAGTTCTTC; CDR3 protein: CASSQAGNEQFF
clone size: NA; D gene: TRBD1; J gene: TRBJ1-4; V gene: TRBV5-1; CDR3 DNA: TGCGCCAGCAGCTTGGCCAAGGGACAGGGGCATGAAAAACTGTTTTTT; CDR3 protein: CASSLAKGQGHEKLFF
clone size: NA; D gene: NA; J gene: TRBJ2-2; V gene: TRBV6-5; CDR3 DNA: TGTGCCAGCAACTCGGCGAACACCGGGGAGCTGTTTTTT; CDR3 protein: CASNSANTGELFF
clone size: once; D gene: NA; J gene: TRBJ1-3; V gene: TRBV5-1; CDR3 DNA: TGCGCCAGCAGCTTGTCTGGAAACACCATATATTTT; CDR3 protein: CASSLSGNTIYF
clone size: NA; D gene: NA; J gene: TRBJ2-6; V gene: TRBV2; CDR3 DNA: TGTGCCAGCAGTGAAGGGGCCCGGTCCCCAAAGACTTTC; CDR3 protein: CASSEGARSPKTF
clone size: NA; D gene: NA; J gene: TRBJ1-1; V gene: TRBV6-4; CDR3 DNA: TGTGCCAGCAGTGACCAGGTAGGCACTGAAGCTTTCTTT; CDR3 protein: CASSDQVGTEAFF
clone size: NA; D gene: NA; J gene: TRBJ2-5; V gene: TRBV6-5; CDR3 DNA: TGTGCCAGCAGTTACTCCCTCGAGGAGACCCAGTACTTC; CDR3 protein: CASSYSLEETQYF
clone size: NA; D gene: NA; J gene: TRBJ1-6; V gene: TRBV5-6; CDR3 DNA: TGTGCCAGCGGCAGGGGTAATTCACCCCTCCACTTT; CDR3 protein: CASGRGNSPLHF
clone size: NA; D gene: TRBD1; J gene: TRBJ1-5; V gene: TRBV2; CDR3 DNA: TGTGCCAGCAGTGGGACAGGGGGACAGCCCCAGCATTTT; CDR3 protein: CASSGTGGQPQHF
clone size: NA; D gene: TRBD1; J gene: TRBJ1-6; V gene: TRBV7-3; CDR3 DNA: TGTGCCGGCGCAGGGGGCGGATTTAGGAATTCACCCCTCCACTTT; CDR3 protein: CAGAGGGFRNSPLHF
clone size: once; D gene: NA; J gene: TRBJ1-2; V gene: TRBV5-4; CDR3 DNA: TGTGCCAGCAGCTCCGCAGCGGACGGGAACTATGGCTACACCTTC; CDR3 protein: CASSSAADGNYGYTF
clone size: NA; D gene: NA; J gene: TRBJ1-3; V gene: TRBV14; CDR3 DNA: TGTGCCAGCAGCCAACCGGGACCGAGTAGAAACACCATATATTTT; CDR3 protein: CASSQPGPSRNTIYF
clone size: few; D gene: TRBD1; J gene: TRBJ1-1; V gene: TRBV4-1; CDR3 DNA: TGCGCCAGCAGTCTCTGGACAGGGGAAACTGAAGCTTTCTTT; CDR3 protein: CASSLWTGETEAFF
clone size: NA; D gene: NA; J gene: TRBJ1-2; V gene: TRBV29-1; CDR3 DNA: TGCAGCGTTGAAATAAGGGTAGGGCTTGGCTACACCTTC; CDR3 protein: CSVEIRVGLGYTF
clone size: NA; D gene: NA; J gene: TRBJ2-1; V gene: TRBV4-2; CDR3 DNA: TGTGCCAGCAGCCAAAACTCAGGGAATGAGCAGTTCTTC; CDR3 protein: CASSQNSGNEQFF
clone size: NA; D gene: TRBD2; J gene: TRBJ2-1; V gene: TRBV5-1; CDR3 DNA: TGCGCCAGCAGCTTTGAAAGCGGGGGAACCTACAATGAGCAGTTCTTC; CDR3 protein: CASSFESGGTYNEQFF
clone size: NA; D gene: NA; J gene: TRBJ2-4; V gene: TRBV11-2; CDR3 DNA: TGTGCCAGCAGCCCCGCAGGGGTCAAAAACATTCAGTACTTC; CDR3 protein: CASSPAGVKNIQYF
clone size: NA; D gene: NA; J gene: TRBJ2-7; V gene: TRBV2; CDR3 DNA: TGTGCCAGCAAGGAGTATTTCCAGGACGGCTACGAGCAGTACTTC; CDR3 protein: CASKEYFQDGYEQYF
clone size: few; D gene: NA; J gene: TRBJ1-5; V gene: TRBV30; CDR3 DNA: TGTGCCTGGAGTGTACAAGGGGATCAGCCCCAGCATTTT; CDR3 protein: CAWSVQGDQPQHF
clone size: NA; D gene: NA; J gene: TRBJ1-6; V gene: TRBV9; CDR3 DNA: TGTGCCAGCAGCGTAGGGAAGGCCTATAATTCACCCCTCCACTTT; CDR3 protein: CASSVGKAYNSPLHF
clone size: NA; D gene: NA; J gene: TRBJ2-1; V gene: TRBV6-5; CDR3 DNA: TGTGCCAGCCAAGGGAGGAGGGGGCGGGAGGAGCAGTTCTTC; CDR3 protein: CASQGRRGREEQFF
clone size: NA; D gene: NA; J gene: TRBJ2-5; V gene: TRBV5-4; CDR3 DNA: TGTGCCAGCAGCTCCTTAGGGGGGATCCCAGAGACCCAGTACTTC; CDR3 protein: CASSSLGGIPETQYF
clone size: NA; D gene: TRBD2; J gene: TRBJ2-1; V gene: TRBV7-9; CDR3 DNA: TGTGCCAGTTTACTAGCGGGGGGGCAGGGTGAGCAGTTCTTC; CDR3 protein: CASLLAGGQGEQFF
clone size: NA; D gene: TRBD1; J gene: TRBJ2-5; V gene: TRBV15; CDR3 DNA: TGTGCCACCAGCATCCGAGGGGGCGGAGAGACCCAGTACTTC; CDR3 protein: CATSIRGGGETQYF
clone size: once; D gene: NA; J gene: TRBJ2-3; V gene: TRBV5-4; CDR3 DNA: TGTGCCAGCAGCTCCTCCGGGACAGATACGCAGTATTTT; CDR3 protein: CASSSSGTDTQYF
clone size: NA; D gene: NA; J gene: TRBJ2-3; V gene: TRBV27; CDR3 DNA: TGTGCCAGCAGTTTAACCAGCACAGATACGCAGTATTTT; CDR3 protein: CASSLTSTDTQYF
clone size: few; D gene: TRBD2; J gene: TRBJ2-5; V gene: TRBV5-1; CDR3 DNA: TGCGCCAGCAGCCCGTCTGAGACTAGCGGGGGGCGGGAGACCCAGTACTTC; CDR3 protein: CASSPSETSGGRETQYF
clone size: NA; D gene: NA; J gene: TRBJ2-1; V gene: TRBV30; CDR3 DNA: TGTGCCTGGAGTGAGATGGACAATGAGCAGTTCTTC; CDR3 protein: CAWSEMDNEQFF
clone size: NA; D gene: NA; J gene: TRBJ2-7; V gene: TRBV10-3; CDR3 DNA: TGTGCCACTGGGGACGGTACCTACGAGCAGTACTTC; CDR3 protein: CATGDGTYEQYF
clone size: NA; D gene: NA; J gene: TRBJ1-4; V gene: TRBV28; CDR3 DNA: TGTGCCAGCAGTCCGTGGGGTGAAAAACTGTTTTTT; CDR3 protein: CASSPWGEKLFF
clone size: NA; D gene: NA; J gene: TRBJ1-2; V gene: TRBV7-9; CDR3 DNA: TGTGCCAGCAGCTTAGCAGGGGCCGCTAACTATGGCTACACCTTC; CDR3 protein: CASSLAGAANYGYTF
clone size: NA; D gene: NA; J gene: TRBJ2-7; V gene: TRBV19; CDR3 DNA: TGTGCCAGTAGTATAGAGACGAGCTACGAGCAGTACTTC; CDR3 protein: CASSIETSYEQYF
clone size: NA; D gene: TRBD2; J gene: TRBJ2-5; V gene: TRBV19; CDR3 DNA: TGTGCCAGTAGTACCCGCGGGGCGGGGGGCTCTTCTTGGACCCAGTACTTC; CDR3 protein: CASSTRGAGGSSWTQYF
clone size: NA; D gene: TRBD1; J gene: TRBJ1-1; V gene: TRBV4-1; CDR3 DNA: TGCGCCAGCAGCCTCCCAGGGGGCGTAATGAACACTGAAGCTTTCTTT; CDR3 protein: CASSLPGGVMNTEAFF
clone size: NA; D gene: NA; J gene: TRBJ2-5; V gene: TRBV5-1; CDR3 DNA: TGCGCCAGCAGCTTGGCCTTCAAAGAGACCCAGTACTTC; CDR3 protein: CASSLAFKETQYF
clone size: once; D gene: NA; J gene: TRBJ2-7; V gene: TRBV27; CDR3 DNA: TGTGCCAGCAGTCGTAGTGGACCCCTCCCGGCCTACGAGCAGTACTTC; CDR3 protein: CASSRSGPLPAYEQYF
clone size: NA; D gene: NA; J gene: TRBJ2-3; V gene: TRBV14; CDR3 DNA: TGTGCCAGCAGCCCCCGACGGGGCACAGATACGCAGTATTTT; CDR3 protein: CASSPRRGTDTQYF
clone size: NA; D gene: NA; J gene: TRBJ1-3; V gene: TRBV5-1; CDR3 DNA: TGCGCCAGCAGCCCGGGACGTTCCTCTGGAAACACCATATATTTT; CDR3 protein: CASSPGRSSGNTIYF
clone size: NA; D gene: TRBD2; J gene: TRBJ2-7; V gene: TRBV9; CDR3 DNA: TGTGCCAGCAGCCCCTCGGCGGGGGGGCCCTACGAGCAGTACTTC; CDR3 protein: CASSPSAGGPYEQYF
clone size: few; D gene: TRBD1; J gene: TRBJ1-2; V gene: TRBV6-1; CDR3 DNA: TGTGCCAGCAGTGACCAGCCGGACAGGGGGCTATATGGCTACACCTTC; CDR3 protein: CASSDQPDRGLYGYTF
clone size: few; D gene: NA; J gene: TRBJ1-6; V gene: TRBV6-1; CDR3 DNA: TGTGCCAGCAGTGAAGTTGGCGGGGGGTCCTATAATTCACCCCTCCACTTT; CDR3 protein: CASSEVGGGSYNSPLHF
clone size: few; D gene: NA; J gene: TRBJ1-2; V gene: TRBV11-3; CDR3 DNA: TGTGCCAGCAGTCCACTCGGGGGGACGGGAAACTATGGCTACACCTTC; CDR3 protein: CASSPLGGTGNYGYTF
clone size: NA; D gene: TRBD1; J gene: TRBJ2-5; V gene: TRBV13; CDR3 DNA: TGTGCCAGCAGCTCGACAGGGCCTGGCGAGACCCAGTACTTC; CDR3 protein: CASSSTGPGETQYF
clone size: NA; D gene: TRBD1; J gene: TRBJ1-4; V gene: TRBV4-3; CDR3 DNA: TGCGCCAGCAGCCAAGAAGGGTTGGGGACAGGGAATGAAAAACTGTTTTTT; CDR3 protein: CASSQEGLGTGNEKLFF
clone size: NA; D gene: NA; J gene: TRBJ1-4; V gene: TRBV7-2; CDR3 DNA: TGTGCCAGCAGCTTCCCCGCAGGGGAAAAACTGTTTTTT; CDR3 protein: CASSFPAGEKLFF
clone size: NA; D gene: NA; J gene: TRBJ2-3; V gene: TRBV2; CDR3 DNA: TGTGCCCTGGATAAGGGGCGGTCCCCTAGCACAGATACGCAGTATTTT; CDR3 protein: CALDKGRSPSTDTQYF
clone size: few; D gene: NA; J gene: TRBJ1-5; V gene: TRBV6-5; CDR3 DNA: TGTGCCAGCAGTGACCGGGACAGCAATCAGCCCCAGCATTTT; CDR3 protein: CASSDRDSNQPQHF
clone size: NA; D gene: NA; J gene: TRBJ1-1; V gene: TRBV6-1; CDR3 DNA: TGTGCCAGCAGTGTTTCAGGGGCTAACACTGAAGCTTTCTTT; CDR3 protein: CASSVSGANTEAFF